Listed below are T cell receptor beta chains from one sample, sequenced in a study of technical replicates of blood from several donors. The assay was immunoSEQ multiplex PCR, and TCRdb's table has in-frame clones only and misses some. Of fewer than 85,000 clones listed, around 94% are singletons. The sample taken for sequencing was T cells isolated from PBMCs. The receptors derive from a human donor in good health. Each CDR3 is given with its conserved first and last residue. D genes are given only for firm matches. Clone size is shown for a subset of rows, as once, few, many or a class of expanded clone.

D	V	J	size	CDR3	DNA
TRBD2	TRBV27	TRBJ2-1	NA	CASSYSSGSTDEQFF	TGTGCCAGCAGTTACTCTAGCGGGAGTACCGATGAGCAGTTCTTC
NA	TRBV4-1	TRBJ2-3	NA	CASSQATEDYTGTDTQYF	TGCGCCAGCAGCCAAGCTACCGAGGACTATACCGGCACAGATACGCAGTATTTT
NA	TRBV6-1	TRBJ1-4	NA	CASTYRDEKLFF	TGTGCCAGCACCTACCGGGATGAAAAACTGTTTTTT
NA	TRBV29-1	TRBJ1-2	NA	CSVEDPTANYGYTF	TGCAGCGTTGAAGATCCGACAGCGAACTATGGCTACACCTTC
NA	TRBV9	TRBJ2-2	NA	CASTDWRGLGGGELFF	TGTGCCAGCACCGATTGGCGGGGGCTCGGAGGCGGGGAGCTGTTTTTT
NA	TRBV30	TRBJ2-7	NA	CAWSVSSYEQYF	TGTGCCTGGAGTGTTTCCAGCTACGAGCAGTACTTC
TRBD1	TRBV7-6	TRBJ2-6	NA	CASSLEGKQGPQTF	TGTGCCAGCAGCTTAGAAGGCAAACAGGGGCCCCAGACTTTC
NA	TRBV10-3	TRBJ1-5	few	CAISESGLEAQHF	TGTGCCATCAGTGAGTCCGGTCTTGAAGCCCAGCATTTT
TRBD1	TRBV6-5	TRBJ2-3	once	CASSPDRGTDTQYF	TGTGCCAGCAGTCCCGACAGGGGCACAGATACGCAGTATTTT
NA	TRBV9	TRBJ1-3	NA	CASSGFGGLSGNTIYF	TGTGCCAGCAGCGGGTTTGGAGGCCTCTCTGGAAACACCATATATTTT
TRBD2	TRBV5-1	TRBJ2-7	NA	CASSLKWRGARYEQYF	TGCGCCAGCAGCTTGAAATGGCGGGGGGCCCGCTACGAGCAGTACTTC
NA	TRBV1	TRBJ2-5	NA	CTSSHPGLAGGLGSETQYF	TGCACCAGCAGCCACCCGGGACTAGCGGGAGGACTTGGAAGTGAGACCCAGTACTTC
NA	TRBV28	TRBJ1-2	NA	CASSLEVGGRYGYTF	TGTGCCAGCAGTTTAGAAGTGGGGGGGAGGTATGGCTACACCTTC
NA	TRBV7-3	TRBJ2-5	NA	CASSLGTLQETQYF	TGTGCCAGCAGCTTAGGGACACTCCAAGAGACCCAGTACTTC
NA	TRBV7-3	TRBJ1-1	NA	CASSLEQSTEAFF	TGTGCCAGCAGCTTAGAACAGAGCACTGAAGCTTTCTTT
TRBD1	TRBV4-2	TRBJ1-3	NA	CASSQGWDRRNTIYF	TGTGCCAGCAGCCAAGGTTGGGACAGAAGAAACACCATATATTTT
TRBD1	TRBV2	TRBJ1-5	NA	CASSDSGGPNQPQHF	TGTGCCAGCAGTGATTCAGGGGGACCTAATCAGCCCCAGCATTTT
TRBD2	TRBV5-1	TRBJ2-7	once	CASSVLAGDLYEQYF	TGCGCCAGCAGCGTACTAGCGGGAGACCTCTACGAGCAGTACTTC
NA	TRBV10-3	TRBJ1-1	NA	CASKGTDTEAFF	TGTGCCAGCAAGGGGACTGACACTGAAGCTTTCTTT
NA	TRBV4-1	TRBJ2-5	NA	CASSQTVAVETQYF	TGCGCCAGCAGCCAAACAGTCGCCGTGGAGACCCAGTACTTC
TRBD1	TRBV5-1	TRBJ2-7	NA	CASRLGRGPASYEQYF	TGCGCCAGCAGGTTGGGAAGGGGGCCCGCGAGCTACGAGCAGTACTTC
TRBD1	TRBV6-6	TRBJ1-1	NA	CASSLSGTGNTEAFF	TGTGCCAGCAGTTTATCCGGGACAGGGAACACTGAAGCTTTCTTT